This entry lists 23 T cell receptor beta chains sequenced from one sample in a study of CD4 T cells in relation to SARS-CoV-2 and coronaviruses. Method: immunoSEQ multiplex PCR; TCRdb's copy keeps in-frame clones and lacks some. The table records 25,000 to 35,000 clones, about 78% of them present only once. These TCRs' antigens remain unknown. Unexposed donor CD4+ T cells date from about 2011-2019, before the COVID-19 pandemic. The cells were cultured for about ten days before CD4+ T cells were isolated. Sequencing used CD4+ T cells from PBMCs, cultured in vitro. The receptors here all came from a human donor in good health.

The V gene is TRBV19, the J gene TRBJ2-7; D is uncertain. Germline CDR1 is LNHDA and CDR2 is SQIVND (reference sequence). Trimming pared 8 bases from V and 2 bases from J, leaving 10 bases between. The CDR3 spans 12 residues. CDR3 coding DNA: TGTGCCAGTGCGTCACAAACCTACGAGCAGTACTTC. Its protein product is CASASQTYEQYF.

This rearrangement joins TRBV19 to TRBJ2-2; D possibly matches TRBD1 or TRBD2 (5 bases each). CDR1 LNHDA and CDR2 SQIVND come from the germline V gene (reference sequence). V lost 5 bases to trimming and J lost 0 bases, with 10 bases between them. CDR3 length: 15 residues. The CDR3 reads CASSSGAANTGELFF. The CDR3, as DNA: TGTGCCAGTAGTTCCGGGGCCGCGAACACCGGGGAGCTGTTTTTT.

CDR3 residues: CASSLGRGAQETQYF. CDR3 sequence (DNA): TGTGCCAGCAGTTTAGGCAGGGGGGCCCAAGAGACCCAGTACTTC. This chain links TRBV27 with TRBJ2-5; possible D gene TRBD1, 7 bases. From germline, CDR1 is MNHEY and CDR2 SMNVEV (reference sequence). Deletions cut 2 bases from V and 1 base from J, with 11 bases between. The CDR3 is made up of 15 amino acids.

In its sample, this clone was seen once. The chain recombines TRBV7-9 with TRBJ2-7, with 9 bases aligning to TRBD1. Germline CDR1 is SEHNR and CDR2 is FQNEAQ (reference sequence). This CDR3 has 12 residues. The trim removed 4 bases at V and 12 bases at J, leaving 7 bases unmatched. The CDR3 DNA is TGTGCCAGCAGCTGGGACGGGACAGGGTCGTACTTC. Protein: CASSWDGTGSYF. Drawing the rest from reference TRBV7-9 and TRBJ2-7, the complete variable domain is DTGVSQNPRHKITKRGQNVTFRCDPISEHNRLYWYRQTLGQGPEFLTYFQNEAQLEKSRLLSDRFSAERPKGSFSTLEIQRTEQGDSAMYLCASSWDGTGSYFGPGTRLTVT.

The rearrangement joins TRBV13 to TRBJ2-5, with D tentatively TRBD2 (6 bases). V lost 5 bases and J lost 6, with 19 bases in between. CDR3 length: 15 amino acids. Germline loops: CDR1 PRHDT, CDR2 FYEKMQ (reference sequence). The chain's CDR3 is CASSALGEVGKTQYF. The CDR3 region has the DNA TGTGCCAGCAGCGCTCTCGGGGAGGTGGGAAAGACCCAGTACTTC.

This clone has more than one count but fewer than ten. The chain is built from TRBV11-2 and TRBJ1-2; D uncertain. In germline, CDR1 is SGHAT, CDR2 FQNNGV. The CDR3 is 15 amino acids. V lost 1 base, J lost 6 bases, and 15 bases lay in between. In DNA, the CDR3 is TGTGCCAGCAGCTTAGGGGCCCTGGGAGGCGATGGCTACACCTTC. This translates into CASSLGALGGDGYTF.

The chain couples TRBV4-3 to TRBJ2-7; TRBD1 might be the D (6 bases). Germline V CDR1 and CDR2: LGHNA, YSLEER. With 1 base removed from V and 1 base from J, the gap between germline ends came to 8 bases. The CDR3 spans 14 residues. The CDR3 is CASSQGGQSYEQYF. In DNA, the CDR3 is TGCGCCAGCAGCCAAGGGGGGCAATCCTACGAGCAGTACTTC.

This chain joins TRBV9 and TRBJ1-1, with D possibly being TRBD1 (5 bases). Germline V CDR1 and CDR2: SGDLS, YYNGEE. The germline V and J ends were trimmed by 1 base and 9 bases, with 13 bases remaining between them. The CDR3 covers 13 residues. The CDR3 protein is CASSVQGDGKAFF. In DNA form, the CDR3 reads TGTGCCAGCAGCGTACAGGGAGACGGAAAAGCTTTCTTT.

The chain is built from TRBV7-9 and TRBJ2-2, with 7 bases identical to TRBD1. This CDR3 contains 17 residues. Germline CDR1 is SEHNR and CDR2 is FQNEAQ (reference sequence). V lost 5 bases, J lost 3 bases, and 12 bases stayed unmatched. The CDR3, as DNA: TGTGCCAGCAGCCCAGGGGGATGGCTGGGCCACACCGGGGAGCTGTTTTTT. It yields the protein CASSPGGWLGHTGELFF.

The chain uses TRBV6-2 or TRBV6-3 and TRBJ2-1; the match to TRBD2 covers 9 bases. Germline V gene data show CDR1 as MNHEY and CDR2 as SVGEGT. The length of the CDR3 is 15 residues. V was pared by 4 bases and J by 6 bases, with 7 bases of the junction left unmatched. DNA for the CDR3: TGTGCCAGCAGTTCCGGGACTAGCATCCTCAATGAGCAGTTCTTC. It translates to CASSSGTSILNEQFF.

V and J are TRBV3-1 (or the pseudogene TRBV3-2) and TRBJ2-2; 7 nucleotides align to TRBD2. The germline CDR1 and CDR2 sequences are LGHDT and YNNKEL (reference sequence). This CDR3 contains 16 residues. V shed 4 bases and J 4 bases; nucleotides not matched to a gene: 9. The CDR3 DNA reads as TGTGCCAGCAGCCCCTTAGCGGGCTCGGGCACCGGGGAGCTGTTTTTT. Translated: CASSPLAGSGTGELFF.

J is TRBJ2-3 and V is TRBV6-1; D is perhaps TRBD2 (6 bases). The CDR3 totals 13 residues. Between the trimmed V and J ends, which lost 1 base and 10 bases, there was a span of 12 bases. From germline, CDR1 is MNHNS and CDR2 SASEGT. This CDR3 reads CASSEGRGTAQYF. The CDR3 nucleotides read TGTGCCAGCAGTGAAGGACGGGGGACCGCGCAGTATTTT.

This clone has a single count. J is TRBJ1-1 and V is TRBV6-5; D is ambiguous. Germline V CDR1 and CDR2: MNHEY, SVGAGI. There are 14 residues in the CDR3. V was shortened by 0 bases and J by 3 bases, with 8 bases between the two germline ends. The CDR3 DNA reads TGTGCCAGCAGTTACTCACCTGGGGACACTGAAGCTTTCTTT. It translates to CASSYSPGDTEAFF.

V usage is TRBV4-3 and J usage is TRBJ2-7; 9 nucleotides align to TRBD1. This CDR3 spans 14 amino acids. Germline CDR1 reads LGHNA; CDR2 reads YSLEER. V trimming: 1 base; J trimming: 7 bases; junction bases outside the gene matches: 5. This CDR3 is CASSQATGGGEQYF. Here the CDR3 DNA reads TGCGCCAGCAGCCAAGCAACAGGGGGCGGGGAGCAGTACTTC.

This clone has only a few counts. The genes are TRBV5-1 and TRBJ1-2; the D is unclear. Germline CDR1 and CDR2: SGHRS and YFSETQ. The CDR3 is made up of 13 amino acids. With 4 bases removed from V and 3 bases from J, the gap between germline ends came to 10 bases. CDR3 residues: CASSVLGDYGYTF. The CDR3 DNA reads TGCGCCAGCAGCGTACTAGGAGACTATGGCTACACCTTC. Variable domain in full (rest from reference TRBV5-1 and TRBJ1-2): KAGVTQTPRYLIKTRGQQVTLSCSPISGHRSVSWYQQTPGQGLQFLFEYFSETQRNKGNFPGRFSGRQFSNSRSEMNVSTLELGDSALYLCASSVLGDYGYTFGSGTRLTVV.

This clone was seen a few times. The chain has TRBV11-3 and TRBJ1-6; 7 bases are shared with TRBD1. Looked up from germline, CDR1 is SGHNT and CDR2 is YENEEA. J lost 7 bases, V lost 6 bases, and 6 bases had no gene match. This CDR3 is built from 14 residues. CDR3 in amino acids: CASSLGQPNSPLHF. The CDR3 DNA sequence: TGTGCCAGCAGTTTGGGACAGCCGAATTCACCCCTCCACTTT.

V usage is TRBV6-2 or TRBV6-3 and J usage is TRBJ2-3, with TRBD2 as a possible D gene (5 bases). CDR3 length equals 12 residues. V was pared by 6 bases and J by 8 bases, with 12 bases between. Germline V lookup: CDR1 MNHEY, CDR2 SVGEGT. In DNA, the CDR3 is TGTGCCAGCAGCCCTCTGGCGGGTACGCAGTATTTT. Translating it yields CASSPLAGTQYF.

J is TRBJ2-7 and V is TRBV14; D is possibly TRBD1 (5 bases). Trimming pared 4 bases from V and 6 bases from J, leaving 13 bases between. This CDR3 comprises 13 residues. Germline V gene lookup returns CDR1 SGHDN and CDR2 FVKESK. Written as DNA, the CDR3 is TGTGCCAGCAGCCCTAGGGGTTCGGGCGAGCAGTACTTC. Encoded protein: CASSPRGSGEQYF.

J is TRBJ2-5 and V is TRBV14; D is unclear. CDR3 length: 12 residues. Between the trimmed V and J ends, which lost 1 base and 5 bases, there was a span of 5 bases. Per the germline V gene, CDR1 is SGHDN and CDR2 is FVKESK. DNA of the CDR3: TGTGCCAGCAGCCAAGTTGGGGAGACCCAGTACTTC. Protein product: CASSQVGETQYF.

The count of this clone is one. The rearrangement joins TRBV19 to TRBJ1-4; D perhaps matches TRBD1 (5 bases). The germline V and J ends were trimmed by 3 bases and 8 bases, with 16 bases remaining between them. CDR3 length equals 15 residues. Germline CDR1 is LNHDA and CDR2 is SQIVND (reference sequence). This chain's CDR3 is CASSIIGHLNEKLFF. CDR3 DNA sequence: TGTGCCAGTAGTATCATCGGACATCTTAACGAAAAACTGTTTTTT.

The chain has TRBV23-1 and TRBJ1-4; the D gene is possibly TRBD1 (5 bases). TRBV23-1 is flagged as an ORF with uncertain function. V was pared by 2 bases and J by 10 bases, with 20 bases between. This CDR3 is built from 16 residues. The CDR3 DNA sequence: TGCGCCAGCAGTCAACCAATTGACAGTGGGGGAGGAAAACTGTTTTTT. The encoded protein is CASSQPIDSGGGKLFF.

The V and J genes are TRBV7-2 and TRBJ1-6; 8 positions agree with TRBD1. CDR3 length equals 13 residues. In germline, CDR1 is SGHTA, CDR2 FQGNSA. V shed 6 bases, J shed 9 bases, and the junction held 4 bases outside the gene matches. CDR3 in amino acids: CASSRTGSSPLHF. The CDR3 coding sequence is TGTGCCAGCAGTAGGACAGGGAGTTCACCCCTCCACTTT.

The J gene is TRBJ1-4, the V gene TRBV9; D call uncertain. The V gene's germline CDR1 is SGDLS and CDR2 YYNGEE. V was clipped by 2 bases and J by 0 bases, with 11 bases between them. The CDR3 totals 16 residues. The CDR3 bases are TGTGCCAGCAGCGTTGGGGTCCAGGCAACTAATGAAAAACTGTTTTTT. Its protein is CASSVGVQATNEKLFF.